These 30 T cell receptor beta chains were all obtained from the same sample, sequenced in a study of blood T cell repertoires in COVID-19. TCRdb's copy holds only in-frame clones and misses some; the assay was immunoSEQ multiplex PCR. Of roughly 130,000 clones in the sample, about 85% were seen once. Material: peripheral blood. These receptors originate from a woman between 65 and 79 years old with COVID-19, enrolled during active disease.

The rearrangement uses TRBV5-4 and TRBJ2-7; 10 bases match TRBD1. V lost 4 bases, J lost 2 bases, and 6 bases stayed unmatched. Germline assignment: CDR1 SGHNT and CDR2 YYREEE (reference sequence). This CDR3 has 15 residues. CDR3: CASSPGQGEPYEQYF. The DNA for the CDR3 is TGTGCCAGCAGCCCCGGACAGGGGGAACCCTACGAGCAGTACTTC.

This chain uses TRBV27 with TRBJ2-7, with 10 bases lining up with TRBD2. V was pared by 5 bases and J by 2 bases, with 3 bases of the junction left unmatched. This CDR3 contains 14 residues. Per germline, CDR1 MNHEY and CDR2 SMNVEV (reference sequence). CDR3 sequence reads: CASSPSGGPYEQYF. The CDR3 nucleotides are TGTGCCAGCAGTCCTAGCGGGGGCCCCTACGAGCAGTACTTC.

The chain is built from TRBV5-1 and TRBJ2-2; weak D call: TRBD2 (7 bases). The CDR3 is 16 residues long. From germline, CDR1 is SGHRS and CDR2 YFSETQ. Deletions cut 0 bases from V and 2 bases from J, with 11 bases between. This CDR3 reads CASSLARGGNTGELFF. The CDR3 region has the DNA TGCGCCAGCAGCTTGGCAAGGGGGGGAAACACCGGGGAGCTGTTTTTT.

This clone has just a few counts. This sequence joins TRBV5-6 and TRBJ1-4; TRBD1 aligns across 9 bases. The CDR3 contains 16 residues. CDR1 and CDR2 (germline): SGHDT, YYEEEE. V shed 2 bases and J 0 bases; nucleotides not matched to a gene: 2. CDR3 nucleotides: TGTGCCAGCAGCTTCGGGACAGGGTCAACTAATGAAAAACTGTTTTTT. Translation gives CASSFGTGSTNEKLFF.

This clone has just a few counts. This chain joins TRBV5-6 and TRBJ1-1; a weak D match, TRBD1 (5 bases). The CDR3 is 14 amino acids. Germline V gene data show CDR1 as SGHDT and CDR2 as YYEEEE. Trimming shortened V by 4 bases and J by 2 bases, and 12 bases separated the two germline ends. Here the CDR3 reads CASSDPQGNTEAFF. CDR3 coding DNA: TGTGCCAGCAGCGACCCCCAGGGAAACACTGAAGCTTTCTTT.

The CDR3 DNA reads TGTGCCAGCAGCTTCTTGGGACAGGGGTGGGAAAAACTGTTTTTT. Translated, it gives CASSFLGQGWEKLFF. This sequence joins TRBV5-6 and TRBJ1-4, with 10 bases identical to TRBD1. This CDR3 region has 15 residues. Germline CDR1 SGHDT, CDR2 YYEEEE. V dropped 2 bases and J dropped 8; count of bases not matched to a gene: 6.

The rearrangement joins TRBV24-1 to TRBJ1-5; D ambiguous. Germline V gives CDR1 KGHDR, CDR2 SFDVKD. Trimming removed 1 base from V and 4 bases from J, with 7 bases in between. The CDR3 has 14 residues. CDR3 amino acids: CATSDFAQNQPQHF. In DNA form, the CDR3 reads TGTGCCACCAGTGATTTCGCCCAGAATCAGCCCCAGCATTTT.

The rearrangement joins TRBV7-9 to TRBJ1-2; 8 bases align to TRBD1. Trimming took 5 bases from V and 6 from J; bases not matched to a gene: 5. The CDR3 loop spans 13 amino acids. CDR1 SEHNR and CDR2 FQNEAQ come from the germline V gene (reference sequence). The CDR3, as DNA: TGTGCCAGCAGCCCCCAGGGGGCGCATGGCTACACCTTC. It encodes CASSPQGAHGYTF.

V and J are TRBV19 and TRBJ1-1; D is undetermined. This CDR3 region has 14 residues. Between the trimmed V and J ends, which lost 7 bases and 0 bases, there was a span of 12 bases. CDR1 and CDR2 (germline): LNHDA, SQIVND (reference sequence). CDR3 loop: CASKRVGMNTEAFF. In nucleotides, the CDR3 is TGTGCCAGTAAGCGGGTTGGAATGAACACTGAAGCTTTCTTT.

This clone was observed once. The V and J genes are TRBV10-3 and TRBJ1-5; TRBD1 might be the D (5 bases). This CDR3 has 14 residues. Per germline, CDR1 ENHRY and CDR2 SYGVKD. V was trimmed by 4 bases and J by 4 bases, leaving 11 bases between them. In nucleotides, the CDR3 is TGTGCCATCAGTGGGCAGGGAGGTAATCAGCCCCAGCATTTT. Amino acid sequence: CAISGQGGNQPQHF.

The chain has TRBV19 and TRBJ2-7; 7 bases match TRBD1. The J segment lost 5 bases and the V segment lost 9 bases, leaving 4 bases of the junction unmatched. Germline values: CDR1 LNHDA, CDR2 SQIVND (reference sequence). The CDR3 length is 11 residues. CDR3 region: CASGDRDEQYF. In nucleotides, the CDR3 is TGTGCCAGCGGCGACAGGGACGAGCAGTACTTC.

The rearrangement uses TRBV19 and TRBJ1-3, with D possibly TRBD1 on 5 matching bases. Trimming removed 6 bases from V and 0 bases from J, with 18 bases in between. The CDR3 spans 17 residues. The germline V gene encodes CDR1 LNHDA and CDR2 SQIVND (reference sequence). CDR3: CASSKTGTGDSGNTIYF. The DNA for the CDR3 is TGTGCCAGTAGCAAAACCGGGACGGGGGACTCTGGAAACACCATATATTTT.

This sequence joins TRBV10-1 and TRBJ1-5, with D perhaps TRBD1 (6 bases). The V end was cut by 7 bases, the J end by 7 bases, with 20 bases between. CDR1 is WNHNN and CDR2 is SYGVQD in the germline V gene (reference sequence). CDR3 length: 15 residues. CDR3 sequence: CASIMGGAGRQPQHF. Written as DNA, the CDR3 is TGCGCCAGCATTATGGGGGGGGCAGGAAGGCAGCCCCAGCATTTT.

The chain has TRBV9 and TRBJ2-2, with 7 positions matching TRBD1. CDR3 size: 15 residues. Germline V lookup: CDR1 SGDLS, CDR2 YYNGEE. V was pared by 7 bases and J by 1 base, with 7 bases of the junction left unmatched. The CDR3 protein is CASSRTGQNTGELFF. The CDR3 coding sequence is TGTGCCAGCTCCCGGACAGGCCAGAACACCGGGGAGCTGTTTTTT.

The V gene is TRBV19, the J gene TRBJ2-1; D is unclear. The CDR3 extends over 16 amino acids. V was clipped by 5 bases and J by 3 bases, with 17 bases between them. CDR1 is LNHDA, CDR2 SQIVND, per germline (reference sequence). For the CDR3, the DNA is TGTGCCAGTAGTTCCACATTCGCCTCCAACTACAATGAGCAGTTCTTC. Its protein is CASSSTFASNYNEQFF.

The chain is built from TRBV5-4 and TRBJ2-1; TRBD2 agrees at 13 bases. Trimming took 7 bases from V and 11 from J; bases not matched to a gene: 6. The V gene's germline CDR1 is SGHNT and CDR2 YYREEE (reference sequence). The CDR3 length is 13 residues. CDR3 coding DNA: TGTGCCAGCGGCACTAGCGGGGGGGCGAAGCAGTTCTTC. It codes for CASGTSGGAKQFF.

The chain uses TRBV20-1 and TRBJ1-5; unclear D gene. The CDR3 sequence is 16 residues long. With 3 bases removed from V and 0 bases from J, the gap between germline ends came to 15 bases. Germline lookup yields CDR1 DFQATT and CDR2 SNEGSKA (reference sequence). The CDR3 reads CSASLSLTSSNQPQHF. CDR3 nucleotides: TGCAGTGCTAGTCTCTCCCTGACATCTAGCAATCAGCCCCAGCATTTT.

This chain joins TRBV28 and TRBJ2-7; 9 positions match TRBD2. Germline V gene data show CDR1 as MDHEN and CDR2 as SYDVKM. The CDR3 has 13 residues. V shed 6 bases, J shed 7 bases, and the junction held 7 bases outside the gene matches. Here the CDR3 DNA reads TGTGCCAGCAGCCAAACTAGCGGGCGGGAGCAGTACTTC. This sequence encodes CASSQTSGREQYF.

V usage is TRBV11-2 and J usage is TRBJ2-7; possible D gene TRBD2, 5 bases. The V gene lost 5 bases and the J gene lost 3 bases, with 20 bases spanning the gap. The CDR3 consists of 16 residues. Germline loops: CDR1 SGHAT, CDR2 FQNNGV. The CDR3 DNA reads as TGTGCCAGCAGCCCGAGGGCGAAAACAGAGGTCTACGAGCAGTACTTC. It yields the protein CASSPRAKTEVYEQYF.

The chain employs TRBV19 and TRBJ2-2; a weak D match, TRBD2 (5 bases). Trimming cost V 5 bases and J 5 bases, with 15 bases left between them. There are 15 residues in the CDR3. Germline V gene lookup returns CDR1 LNHDA and CDR2 SQIVND (reference sequence). DNA of the CDR3: TGTGCCAGTAGTCCCCCCGAGCGGTGGACCGGGGAGCTGTTTTTT. This gives the protein CASSPPERWTGELFF. Supplemented by reference TRBV19 and TRBJ2-2, the full variable domain reads DGGITQSPKYLFRKEGQNVTLSCEQNLNHDAMYWYRQDPGQGLRLIYYSQIVNDFQKGDIAEGYSVSREKKESFPLTVTSAQKNPTAFYLCASSPPERWTGELFFGEGSRLTVL.

This chain uses TRBV7-9 with TRBJ1-1, with D perhaps TRBD1 (5 bases). Germline assignment: CDR1 SEHNR and CDR2 FQNEAQ (reference sequence). This CDR3 region has 15 residues. V shed 5 bases and J shed 4 bases, with 17 bases lying between them. CDR3 residues: CASSLSLGAATEAFF. The DNA for the CDR3 is TGTGCCAGCAGCCTTTCGTTAGGGGCTGCCACTGAAGCTTTCTTT. Full variable domain (missing parts from reference TRBV7-9 and TRBJ1-1): DTGVSQNPRHKITKRGQNVTFRCDPISEHNRLYWYRQTLGQGPEFLTYFQNEAQLEKSRLLSDRFSAERPKGSFSTLEIQRTEQGDSAMYLCASSLSLGAATEAFFGQGTRLTVV.

The genes are TRBV7-2 and TRBJ1-2; TRBD1 aligns across 8 bases. Germline V gene data show CDR1 as SGHTA and CDR2 as FQGNSA. V was pared by 5 bases and J by 4 bases, with 12 bases of the junction left unmatched. The CDR3 length is 16 residues. CDR3 DNA sequence: TGTGCCAGCAGCCCCGTTCCCAATACAGGGGGCTATGGCTACACCTTC. Translating gives CASSPVPNTGGYGYTF.

For the CDR3, the DNA is TGTGCCAGCAGCCCGACAGGGGGATCTCAGCCCCAGCATTTT. Protein: CASSPTGGSQPQHF. The rearrangement joins TRBV7-2 to TRBJ1-5; 9 bases map to TRBD1. This CDR3 region has 14 residues. Germline-derived CDR1 and CDR2 are SGHTA and FQGNSA. The V segment lost 5 bases and the J segment 6 bases; nucleotides outside the gene matches: 5.

This rearrangement joins TRBV6-5 to TRBJ2-5; 8 positions match TRBD1. The germline V gene encodes CDR1 MNHEY and CDR2 SVGAGI. The CDR3 is made up of 14 amino acids. V lost 7 bases and J lost 5; bases outside the gene matches: 9. The CDR3 bases are TGTGCCAGCACACACTCAGGGGGCCGCGAGACCCAGTACTTC. Protein product: CASTHSGGRETQYF.

The CDR3 DNA is TGTGCCAGCAGCCAAGAAACGAAGGGGCCTACAGATACGCAGTATTTT. Encoded protein: CASSQETKGPTDTQYF. The chain combines TRBV3-1 (or the pseudogene TRBV3-2) with TRBJ2-3; TRBD1 is a possible D gene (5 bases). Trimming stripped 0 bases from V and 3 bases from J, with 13 bases between. This CDR3 is 16 amino acids long. Germline CDR1 is LGHDT and CDR2 is YNNKEL (reference sequence).

This chain joins TRBV27 and TRBJ2-1; 9 nucleotides line up with TRBD2. Germline V lookup: CDR1 MNHEY, CDR2 SMNVEV (reference sequence). J lost 10 bases, V lost 5 bases, and 3 bases had no gene match. CDR3 length equals 12 residues. The CDR3 loop is CASSELAGEQFF. The CDR3 nucleotides read TGTGCCAGCAGTGAGCTAGCGGGGGAGCAGTTCTTC.

This clone was seen only once. The chain couples TRBV5-1 to TRBJ1-1, with 7 bases identical to TRBD1. From germline, CDR1 is SGHRS and CDR2 YFSETQ. The CDR3 runs to 15 residues. Trimming took 4 bases from V and 0 from J; bases not matched to a gene: 6. CDR3 residues: CASSQPGQMNTEAFF. CDR3 sequence (DNA): TGCGCCAGCAGCCAACCGGGACAGATGAACACTGAAGCTTTCTTT.

This clone was picked up a small number of times. This sequence joins TRBV5-1 and TRBJ2-5; TRBD1 is a possible D gene (6 bases). V was trimmed by 4 bases and J by 3 bases, leaving 13 bases between them. The V gene's germline CDR1 is SGHRS and CDR2 YFSETQ. CDR3 size: 14 residues. The CDR3 here is CASSASGTKETQYF. The CDR3 DNA is TGCGCCAGCAGCGCATCCGGGACAAAAGAGACCCAGTACTTC.

The chain recombines TRBV19 with TRBJ1-5; D unclear. The V and J ends lost 7 bases and 7 bases respectively, with 20 bases between them. The CDR3 has 15 amino acids. Per germline, CDR1 LNHDA and CDR2 SQIVND (reference sequence). CDR3 bases: TGTGCCAGTAAGGAAAAACCGAAGAGGAACCAGCCCCAGCATTTT. This encodes CASKEKPKRNQPQHF. The full variable domain, rest sourced from reference TRBV19 and TRBJ1-5, is DGGITQSPKYLFRKEGQNVTLSCEQNLNHDAMYWYRQDPGQGLRLIYYSQIVNDFQKGDIAEGYSVSREKKESFPLTVTSAQKNPTAFYLCASKEKPKRNQPQHFGDGTRLSIL.

V gene TRBV2 combines with J gene TRBJ1-5, with a weak D call TRBD1 (5 bases). The germline V and J ends were trimmed by 6 bases and 7 bases, with 13 bases remaining between them. This CDR3 has 13 residues. Germline CDR1 is SNHLY and CDR2 is FYNNEI. The chain's CDR3 is CASRVSGSQPQHF. As DNA, the CDR3 is TGTGCCAGCAGGGTTTCAGGGTCCCAGCCCCAGCATTTT.